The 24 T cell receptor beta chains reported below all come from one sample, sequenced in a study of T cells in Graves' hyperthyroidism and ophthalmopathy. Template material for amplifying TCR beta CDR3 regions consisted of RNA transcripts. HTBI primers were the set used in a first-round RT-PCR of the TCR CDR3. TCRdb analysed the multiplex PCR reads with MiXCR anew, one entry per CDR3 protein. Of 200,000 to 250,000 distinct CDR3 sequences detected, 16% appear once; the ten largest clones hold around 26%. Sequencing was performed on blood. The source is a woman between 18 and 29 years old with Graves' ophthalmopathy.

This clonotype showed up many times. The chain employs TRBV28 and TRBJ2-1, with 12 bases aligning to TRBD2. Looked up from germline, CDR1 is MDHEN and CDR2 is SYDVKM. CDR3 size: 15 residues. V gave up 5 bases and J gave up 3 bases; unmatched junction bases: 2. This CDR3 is CASSRGLAGYNEQFF. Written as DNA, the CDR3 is TGTGCCAGCAGTCGGGGACTAGCGGGCTACAATGAGCAGTTCTTC. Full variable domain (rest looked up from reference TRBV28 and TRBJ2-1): DVKVTQSSRYLVKRTGEKVFLECVQDMDHENMFWYRQDPGLGLRLIYFSYDVKMKEKGDIPEGYSVSREKKERFSLILESASTNQTSMYLCASSRGLAGYNEQFFGPGTRLTVL.

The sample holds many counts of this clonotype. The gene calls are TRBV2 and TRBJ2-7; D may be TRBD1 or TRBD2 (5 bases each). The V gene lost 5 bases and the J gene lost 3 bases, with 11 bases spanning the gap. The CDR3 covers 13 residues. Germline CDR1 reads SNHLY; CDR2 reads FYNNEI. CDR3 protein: CASSRGPNYEQYF. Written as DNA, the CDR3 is TGTGCCAGCAGTAGGGGACCAAACTACGAGCAGTACTTC. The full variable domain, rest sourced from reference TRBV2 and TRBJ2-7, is EPEVTQTPSHQVTQMGQEVILRCVPISNHLYFYWYRQILGQKVEFLVSFYNNEISEKSEIFDDQFSVERPDGSNFTLKIRSTKLEDSAMYFCASSRGPNYEQYFGPGTRLTVT.

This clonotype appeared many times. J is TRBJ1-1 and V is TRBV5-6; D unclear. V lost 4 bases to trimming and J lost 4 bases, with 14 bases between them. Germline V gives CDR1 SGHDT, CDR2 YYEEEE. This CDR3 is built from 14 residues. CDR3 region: CASSVTRVFTEAFF. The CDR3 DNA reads TGTGCCAGCAGCGTCACACGGGTTTTCACTGAAGCTTTCTTT.

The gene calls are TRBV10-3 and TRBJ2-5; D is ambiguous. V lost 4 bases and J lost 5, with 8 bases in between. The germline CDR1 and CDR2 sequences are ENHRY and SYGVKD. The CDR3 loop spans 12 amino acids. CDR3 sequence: CAISGSRETQYF. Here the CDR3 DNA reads TGTGCCATCAGTGGATCTCGGGAGACCCAGTACTTC.

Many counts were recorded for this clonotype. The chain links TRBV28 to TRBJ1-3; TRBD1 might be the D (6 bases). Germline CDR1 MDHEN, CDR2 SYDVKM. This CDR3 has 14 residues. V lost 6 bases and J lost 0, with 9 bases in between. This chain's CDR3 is CASRTGSSGNTIYF. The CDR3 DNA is TGTGCCAGCAGGACAGGCAGCTCTGGAAACACCATATATTTT.

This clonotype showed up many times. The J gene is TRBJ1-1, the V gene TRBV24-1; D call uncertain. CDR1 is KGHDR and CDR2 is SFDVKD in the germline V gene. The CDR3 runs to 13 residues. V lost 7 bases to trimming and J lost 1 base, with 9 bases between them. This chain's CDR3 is CATRGEANTEAFF. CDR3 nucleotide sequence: TGTGCCACCAGGGGCGAGGCGAACACTGAAGCTTTCTTT.

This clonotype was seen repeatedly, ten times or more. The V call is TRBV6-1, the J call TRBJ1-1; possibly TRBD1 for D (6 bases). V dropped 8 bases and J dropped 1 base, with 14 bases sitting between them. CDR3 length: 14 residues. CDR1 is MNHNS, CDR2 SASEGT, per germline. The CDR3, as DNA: TGTGCCAGCCACAGGGATCGAAAGAACACTGAAGCTTTCTTT. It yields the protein CASHRDRKNTEAFF.

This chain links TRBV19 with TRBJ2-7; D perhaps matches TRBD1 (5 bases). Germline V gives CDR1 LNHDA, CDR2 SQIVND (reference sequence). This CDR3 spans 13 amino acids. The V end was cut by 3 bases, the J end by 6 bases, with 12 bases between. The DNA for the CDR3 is TGTGCCAGTAGTATTCAGGGATTCCTCGAGCAGTACTTC. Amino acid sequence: CASSIQGFLEQYF.

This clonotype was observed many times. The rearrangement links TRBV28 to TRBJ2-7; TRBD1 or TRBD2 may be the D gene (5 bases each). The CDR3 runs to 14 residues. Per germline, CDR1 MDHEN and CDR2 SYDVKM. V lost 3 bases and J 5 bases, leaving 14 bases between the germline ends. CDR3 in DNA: TGTGCCAGCAGTTTGTTGGGGACGGACAACGAGCAGTACTTC. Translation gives CASSLLGTDNEQYF.

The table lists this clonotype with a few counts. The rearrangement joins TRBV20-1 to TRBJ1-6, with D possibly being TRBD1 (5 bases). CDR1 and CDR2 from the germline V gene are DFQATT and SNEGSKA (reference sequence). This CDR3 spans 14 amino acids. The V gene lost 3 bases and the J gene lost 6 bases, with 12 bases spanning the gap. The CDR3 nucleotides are TGCAGTGCTAGGGGGGACGGAGTTAATTCACCCCTCCACTTT. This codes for CSARGDGVNSPLHF.

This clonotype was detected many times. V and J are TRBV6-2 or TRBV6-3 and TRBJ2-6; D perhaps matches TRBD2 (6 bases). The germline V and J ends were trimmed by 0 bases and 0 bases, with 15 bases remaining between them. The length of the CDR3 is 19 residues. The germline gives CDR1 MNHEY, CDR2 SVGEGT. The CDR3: CASSYSRGGTRSGANVLTF. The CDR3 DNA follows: TGTGCCAGCAGTTACTCGAGGGGCGGGACCCGCTCTGGGGCCAACGTCCTGACTTTC.

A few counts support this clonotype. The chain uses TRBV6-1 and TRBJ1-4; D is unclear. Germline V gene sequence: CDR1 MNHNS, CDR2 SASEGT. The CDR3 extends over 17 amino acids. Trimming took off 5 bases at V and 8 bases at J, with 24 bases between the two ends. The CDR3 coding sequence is TGTGCCAGCAGTCCCTCTGGCTCTGGACGGACCTTAGAAAAACTGTTTTTT. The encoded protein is CASSPSGSGRTLEKLFF.

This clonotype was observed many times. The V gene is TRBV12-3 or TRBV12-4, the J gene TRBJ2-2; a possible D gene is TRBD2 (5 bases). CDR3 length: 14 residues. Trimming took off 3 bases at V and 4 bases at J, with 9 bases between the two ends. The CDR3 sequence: CASSLPGFTGELFF. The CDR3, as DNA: TGTGCCAGCAGTTTGCCGGGGTTCACCGGGGAGCTGTTTTTT.

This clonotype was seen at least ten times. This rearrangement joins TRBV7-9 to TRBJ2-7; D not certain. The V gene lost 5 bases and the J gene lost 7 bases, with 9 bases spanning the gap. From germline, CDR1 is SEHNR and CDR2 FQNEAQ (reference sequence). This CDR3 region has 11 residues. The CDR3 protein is CASSASVEQYF. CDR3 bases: TGTGCCAGCAGCGCCTCAGTGGAGCAGTACTTC. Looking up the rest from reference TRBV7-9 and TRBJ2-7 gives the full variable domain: DTGVSQNPRHKITKRGQNVTFRCDPISEHNRLYWYRQTLGQGPEFLTYFQNEAQLEKSRLLSDRFSAERPKGSFSTLEIQRTEQGDSAMYLCASSASVEQYFGPGTRLTVT.

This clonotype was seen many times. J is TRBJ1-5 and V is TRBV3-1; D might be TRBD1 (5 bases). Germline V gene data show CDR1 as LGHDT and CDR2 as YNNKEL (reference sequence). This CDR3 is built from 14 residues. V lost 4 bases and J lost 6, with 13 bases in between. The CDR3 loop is CASSPGPGGQPQHF. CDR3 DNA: TGTGCCAGCAGCCCCGGACCCGGGGGTCAGCCCCAGCATTTT.

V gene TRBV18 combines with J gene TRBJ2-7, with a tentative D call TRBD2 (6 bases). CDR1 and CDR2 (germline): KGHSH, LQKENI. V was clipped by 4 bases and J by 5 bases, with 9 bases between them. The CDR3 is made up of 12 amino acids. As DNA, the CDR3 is TGTGCCAGCTCACTATCGGGGGACGAGCAGTACTTC. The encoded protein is CASSLSGDEQYF.

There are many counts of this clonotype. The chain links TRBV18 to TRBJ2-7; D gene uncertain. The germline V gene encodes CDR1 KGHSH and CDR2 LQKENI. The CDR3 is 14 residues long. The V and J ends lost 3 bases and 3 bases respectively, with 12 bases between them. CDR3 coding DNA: TGTGCCAGCTCACCTGGAACTGAGCACTACGAGCAGTACTTC. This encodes CASSPGTEHYEQYF.

This CDR3 reads CSASSPSGDKNIQYF. CDR3 sequence (DNA): TGCAGTGCTAGTTCCCCTAGCGGGGATAAAAACATTCAGTACTTC. The chain has TRBV20-1 and TRBJ2-4; 9 nucleotides line up with TRBD2. Germline V lookup: CDR1 DFQATT, CDR2 SNEGSKA (reference sequence). The junction had 7 bases not matched to a gene; V was cut back by 3 bases and J by 4 bases. This CDR3 has 15 residues.

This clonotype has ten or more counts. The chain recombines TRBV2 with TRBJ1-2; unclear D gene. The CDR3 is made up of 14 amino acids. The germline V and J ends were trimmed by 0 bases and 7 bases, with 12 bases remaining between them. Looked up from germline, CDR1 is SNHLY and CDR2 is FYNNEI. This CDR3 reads CASSEAGAPLGYTF. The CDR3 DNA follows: TGTGCCAGCAGTGAAGCGGGTGCCCCCCTTGGCTACACCTTC.

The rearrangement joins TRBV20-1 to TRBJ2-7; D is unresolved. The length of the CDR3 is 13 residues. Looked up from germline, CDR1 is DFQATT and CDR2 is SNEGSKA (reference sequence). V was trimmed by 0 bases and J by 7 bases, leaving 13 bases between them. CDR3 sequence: CSARDSGFGEQYF. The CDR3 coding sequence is TGCAGTGCTAGAGACTCAGGTTTCGGAGAGCAGTACTTC.

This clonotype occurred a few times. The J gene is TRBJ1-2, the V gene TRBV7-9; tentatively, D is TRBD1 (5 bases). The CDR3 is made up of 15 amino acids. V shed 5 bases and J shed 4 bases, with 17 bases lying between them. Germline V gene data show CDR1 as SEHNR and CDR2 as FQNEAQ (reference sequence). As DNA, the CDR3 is TGTGCCAGCAGCCTCAAAGGGGTCGGAGGCTATGGCTACACCTTC. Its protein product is CASSLKGVGGYGYTF. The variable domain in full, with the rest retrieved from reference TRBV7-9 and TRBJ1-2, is DTGVSQNPRHKITKRGQNVTFRCDPISEHNRLYWYRQTLGQGPEFLTYFQNEAQLEKSRLLSDRFSAERPKGSFSTLEIQRTEQGDSAMYLCASSLKGVGGYGYTFGSGTRLTVV.

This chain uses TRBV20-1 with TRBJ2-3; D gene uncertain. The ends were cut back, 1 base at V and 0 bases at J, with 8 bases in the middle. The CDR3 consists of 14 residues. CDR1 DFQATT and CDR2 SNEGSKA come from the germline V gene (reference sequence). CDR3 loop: CSARVSPSTDTQYF. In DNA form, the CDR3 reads TGCAGTGCTAGAGTGTCCCCTAGCACAGATACGCAGTATTTT.

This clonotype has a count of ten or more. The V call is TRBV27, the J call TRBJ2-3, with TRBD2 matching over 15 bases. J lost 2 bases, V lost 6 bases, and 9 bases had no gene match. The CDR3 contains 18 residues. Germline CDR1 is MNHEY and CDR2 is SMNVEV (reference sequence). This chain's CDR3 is CASSPRTSGRAFTDTQYF. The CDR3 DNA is TGTGCCAGCAGCCCGAGGACTAGCGGGAGGGCCTTCACAGATACGCAGTATTTT.

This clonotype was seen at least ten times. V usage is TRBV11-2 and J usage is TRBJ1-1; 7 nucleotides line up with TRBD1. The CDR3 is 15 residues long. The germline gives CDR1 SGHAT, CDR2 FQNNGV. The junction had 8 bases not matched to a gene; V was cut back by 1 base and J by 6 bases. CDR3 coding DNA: TGTGCCAGCAGCTTAGGATCATCAGGGGGACCTGAAGCTTTCTTT. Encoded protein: CASSLGSSGGPEAFF.